This T cell receptor beta chain was identified during a study of T-cell reconstitution after alpha-beta-depleted transplantation in children. The authors prepared the TCRbeta library with unique molecular identifiers. TCRdb re-called the PCR reads through MiXCR, storing one row per CDR3 protein. The profile shows around 480,000 distinct CDR3 sequences, around a third of them singletons. This CDR3 has 15 amino acids. Germline V CDR1 and CDR2: KGHSH, LQKENI. The V and J ends lost 6 bases and 3 bases, in that order; junction bases with no gene match: 6. The sequencing used PBMCs from the stem cell graft donor, collected from the stem cell graft. V gene TRBV18 combines with J gene TRBJ2-7; 12 bases are a match to TRBD1. The TCR comes from a human donor who donated a stem cell graft to a child with aplastic anemia. The CDR3: CASSPGQGAIYEQYF. CDR3 nucleotides: TGTGCCAGCTCCCCGGGACAGGGGGCGATCTACGAGCAGTACTTC.